Listed here are 17 T cell receptor beta chains from one sample, sequenced in a study of cytomegalovirus exposure and HLA in healthy donors. PCR amplification relied on 60 Vbeta primers (plus 13 Jbeta primers). Measured with immunoSEQ multiplex PCR; TCRdb has only the in-frame clones, and not every one. The sample includes some 160,000 clones, roughly 73% of them seen just once. The sequencing sample was made of PBMCs. Every receptor here comes from a woman aged 25 to 39 in good health and CMV-seronegative.

This clone was detected a few times. The chain couples TRBV6-1 to TRBJ2-2; possible D gene TRBD1, 5 bases. The V gene lost 6 bases and the J gene lost 7 bases, with 15 bases spanning the gap. The CDR3 runs to 14 residues. Germline loops: CDR1 MNHNS, CDR2 SASEGT. The CDR3 DNA is TGTGCCAGCAGGGTCAGGGAATATATCGGGGAGCTGTTTTTT. It translates to CASRVREYIGELFF.

The CDR3 protein is CASSQGGREGATNEKLFF. CDR3 bases: TGCGCCAGCAGCCAAGGCGGCAGGGAGGGCGCTACTAATGAAAAACTGTTTTTT. The V and J genes are TRBV4-1 and TRBJ1-4, with a possible D match to TRBD1 (5 bases). Looked up from germline, CDR1 is MGHRA and CDR2 is YSYEKL. The length of the CDR3 is 18 residues. The ends were cut back, 1 base at V and 2 bases at J, with 17 bases in the middle.

The rearrangement uses TRBV9 and TRBJ2-7, with D perhaps TRBD1 (6 bases). This CDR3 is built from 14 residues. CDR1 is SGDLS and CDR2 is YYNGEE in the germline V gene. V was trimmed by 3 bases and J by 2 bases, leaving 12 bases between them. In DNA form, the CDR3 reads TGTGCCAGCAGCGGCCGGGACACCCCCTACGAGCAGTACTTC. Its translation is CASSGRDTPYEQYF.

This chain connects TRBV5-1 to TRBJ2-5, with D possibly being TRBD1 (5 bases). Trimming stripped 4 bases from V and 3 bases from J, with 10 bases between. This CDR3 spans 13 amino acids. The germline gives CDR1 SGHRS, CDR2 YFSETQ. The CDR3, as DNA: TGCGCCAGCAGCCCAGGGCAAAAAGAGACCCAGTACTTC. This sequence encodes CASSPGQKETQYF.

CDR3 sequence: CASSAGSGYGYTF. DNA for the CDR3: TGTGCCAGCAGTGCGGGATCTGGGTATGGCTACACCTTC. The V and J genes are TRBV2 and TRBJ1-2; D not certain. CDR1 and CDR2 from the germline V gene are SNHLY and FYNNEI. The germline V and J ends were trimmed by 4 bases and 5 bases, with 11 bases remaining between them. There are 13 residues in the CDR3.

This clone was seen only once. The chain is built from TRBV29-1 and TRBJ2-1; TRBD1 is a possible D gene (5 bases). Between the trimmed V and J ends, which lost 5 bases and 2 bases, there was a span of 13 bases. The CDR3 runs 14 residues. Germline V gene sequence: CDR1 SQVTM, CDR2 ANQGSEA. The CDR3 region has the DNA TGCAGCGTTACGGCAGGGTCCACCTACAATGAGCAGTTCTTC. It yields the protein CSVTAGSTYNEQFF.

The chain has TRBV19 and TRBJ1-5; no clear D gene. The CDR3 contains 16 residues. Germline loops: CDR1 LNHDA, CDR2 SQIVND (reference sequence). Trimming removed 4 bases from V and 0 bases from J, with 13 bases in between. The CDR3 DNA sequence: TGTGCCAGTAGTACCTTGACACCTTATAGCAATCAGCCCCAGCATTTT. Translation: CASSTLTPYSNQPQHF.

The CDR3 sequence is CASKELAGNQPQHF. DNA for the CDR3: TGTGCCAGCAAAGAGTTGGCAGGGAATCAGCCCCAGCATTTT. This sequence joins TRBV28 and TRBJ1-5; TRBD1 might be the D (5 bases). Germline V CDR1 and CDR2: MDHEN, SYDVKM. V dropped 7 bases and J dropped 4 bases, with 14 bases sitting between them. This CDR3 has 14 amino acids.

The chain links TRBV7-9 to TRBJ2-7; 7 nucleotides align to TRBD2. V lost 2 bases, J lost 6 bases, and 1 base stayed unmatched. The CDR3 sequence is 12 residues long. Germline CDR1 is SEHNR and CDR2 is FQNEAQ (reference sequence). CDR3 sequence (DNA): TGTGCCAGCAGCTTAAGGACTAGCGAGCAGTACTTC. Its translation: CASSLRTSEQYF.

The rearrangement uses TRBV5-1 and TRBJ1-4; D might be TRBD1 (6 bases). Looked up from germline, CDR1 is SGHRS and CDR2 is YFSETQ. V was clipped by 0 bases and J by 7 bases, with 10 bases between them. This CDR3 spans 14 amino acids. CDR3 in amino acids: CASSLEGEGEKLFF. For the CDR3, the DNA is TGCGCCAGCAGCTTGGAGGGGGAAGGTGAAAAACTGTTTTTT.

The chain is built from TRBV13 and TRBJ2-7, with 7 bases lining up with TRBD1. CDR3 length equals 14 residues. From germline, CDR1 is PRHDT and CDR2 FYEKMQ (reference sequence). V shed 5 bases, J shed 3 bases, and the junction held 7 bases outside the gene matches. The CDR3 protein is CASSANRGGYEQYF. The CDR3 region has the DNA TGTGCCAGCAGCGCTAACAGGGGCGGCTACGAGCAGTACTTC.

This clone occurred a few times. This sequence joins TRBV2 and TRBJ2-1; TRBD1 matches at 8 bases. CDR3 length: 15 residues. J gave up 0 bases and V 6 bases, and 4 bases lay outside the gene matches. CDR1 is SNHLY, CDR2 FYNNEI, per germline. CDR3 sequence reads: CASRRDRYSYNEQFF. The CDR3 DNA is TGTGCCAGCAGGAGGGACAGGTACTCCTACAATGAGCAGTTCTTC. Full variable domain (remainder filled in from reference TRBV2 and TRBJ2-1): EPEVTQTPSHQVTQMGQEVILRCVPISNHLYFYWYRQILGQKVEFLVSFYNNEISEKSEIFDDQFSVERPDGSNFTLKIRSTKLEDSAMYFCASRRDRYSYNEQFFGPGTRLTVL.

Turning to this clone: Other DNA sequences from this sample encode an identical CDR3 as well. This chain links TRBV5-1 with TRBJ2-5; possibly TRBD1 for D (6 bases). This CDR3 has 15 amino acids. Germline V gene sequence: CDR1 SGHRS, CDR2 YFSETQ. V lost 3 bases to trimming and J lost 2 bases, with 14 bases between them. DNA for the CDR3: TGCGCCAGCAGCTCTGGACAGACACTACAAGAGACCCAGTACTTC. Translated: CASSSGQTLQETQYF.

The genes are TRBV5-1 and TRBJ2-1; 11 nucleotides agree with TRBD2. CDR1 and CDR2 (germline): SGHRS, YFSETQ. V shed 6 bases, J shed 7 bases, and the junction held 6 bases outside the gene matches. There are 14 residues in the CDR3. The CDR3 here is CASNSGGGGNEQFF. Written as DNA, the CDR3 is TGCGCCAGCAATAGCGGGGGGGGCGGGAATGAGCAGTTCTTC.

This clone has only one observation. The chain is built from TRBV27 and TRBJ2-1; D might be TRBD1 (6 bases). This CDR3 region has 14 residues. CDR1 is MNHEY and CDR2 is SMNVEV in the germline V gene (reference sequence). V was shortened by 5 bases and J by 5 bases, with 13 bases between the two germline ends. The CDR3 sequence: CASSIRDTHNEQFF. In nucleotides, the CDR3 is TGTGCCAGCAGTATCCGGGACACCCACAATGAGCAGTTCTTC.

Only a few counts were recorded for this clone. The chain employs TRBV2 and TRBJ2-5, with 7 bases aligning to TRBD1. V gave up 6 bases and J gave up 3 bases; unmatched junction bases: 4. The CDR3 is made up of 13 amino acids. Per germline, CDR1 SNHLY and CDR2 FYNNEI. This chain's CDR3 is CASSPGQEETQYF. The DNA for the CDR3 is TGTGCCAGCAGCCCCGGACAGGAAGAGACCCAGTACTTC.

The sample holds a few counts of this clone. The chain links TRBV6-5 to TRBJ2-5, with 10 nucleotides matching TRBD1. V was clipped by 2 bases and J by 5 bases; unmatched bases: 5. The CDR3 is 15 residues long. The germline V gene encodes CDR1 MNHEY and CDR2 SVGAGI. The CDR3 DNA sequence: TGTGCCAGCAGTTACGGGACAGGGGCAGCGGAGACCCAGTACTTC. Encoded protein: CASSYGTGAAETQYF.